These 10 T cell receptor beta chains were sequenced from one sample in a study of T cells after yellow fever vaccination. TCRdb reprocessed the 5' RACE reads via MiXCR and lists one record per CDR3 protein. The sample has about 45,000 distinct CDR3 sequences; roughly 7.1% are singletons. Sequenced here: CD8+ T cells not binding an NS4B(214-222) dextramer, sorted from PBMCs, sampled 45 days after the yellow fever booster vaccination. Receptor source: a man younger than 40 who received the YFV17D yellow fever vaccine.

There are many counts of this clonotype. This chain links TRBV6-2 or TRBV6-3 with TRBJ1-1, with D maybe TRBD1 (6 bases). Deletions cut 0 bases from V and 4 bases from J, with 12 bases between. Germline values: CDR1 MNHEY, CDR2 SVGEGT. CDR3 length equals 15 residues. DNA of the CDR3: TGTGCCAGCAGTTACTCCGGGGGGCAAGGCACTGAAGCTTTCTTT. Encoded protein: CASSYSGGQGTEAFF.

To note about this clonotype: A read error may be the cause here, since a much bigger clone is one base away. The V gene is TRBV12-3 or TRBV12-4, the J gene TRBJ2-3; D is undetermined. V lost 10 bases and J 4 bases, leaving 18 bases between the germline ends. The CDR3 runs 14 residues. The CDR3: CANSPGRPADTQYF. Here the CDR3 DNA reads TGTGCCAACAGCCCCGGTAGGCCTGCAGATACGCAGTATTTT.

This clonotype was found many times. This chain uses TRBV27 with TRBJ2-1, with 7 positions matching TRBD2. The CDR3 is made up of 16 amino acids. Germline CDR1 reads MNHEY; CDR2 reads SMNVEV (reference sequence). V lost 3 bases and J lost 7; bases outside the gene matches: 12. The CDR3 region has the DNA TGTGCCAGCAGTTTCTTTGGCGGGAGTCCAATTAATGAGCAGTTCTTC. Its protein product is CASSFFGGSPINEQFF.

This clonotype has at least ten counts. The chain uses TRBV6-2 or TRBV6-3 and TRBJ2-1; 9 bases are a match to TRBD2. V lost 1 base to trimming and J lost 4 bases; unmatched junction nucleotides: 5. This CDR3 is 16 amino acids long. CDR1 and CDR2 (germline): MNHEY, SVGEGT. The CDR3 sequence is CASSYFLAGTYNEQFF. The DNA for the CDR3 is TGTGCCAGCAGTTACTTCCTAGCGGGGACGTACAATGAGCAGTTCTTC.

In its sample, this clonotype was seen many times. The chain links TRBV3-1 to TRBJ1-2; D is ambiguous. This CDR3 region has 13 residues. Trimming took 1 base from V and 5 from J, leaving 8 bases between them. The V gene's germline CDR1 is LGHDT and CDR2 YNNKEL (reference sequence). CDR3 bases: TGTGCCAGCAGCCAAGGAAGCCGGTATGGCTACACCTTC. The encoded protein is CASSQGSRYGYTF.

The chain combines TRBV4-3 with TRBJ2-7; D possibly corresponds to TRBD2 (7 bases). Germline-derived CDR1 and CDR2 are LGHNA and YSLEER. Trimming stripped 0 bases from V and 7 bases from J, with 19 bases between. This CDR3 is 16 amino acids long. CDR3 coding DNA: TGCGCCAGCAGCCAAGAGTCCGGCCCCAGGGGAGGGGAGCAGTACTTC. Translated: CASSQESGPRGGEQYF.

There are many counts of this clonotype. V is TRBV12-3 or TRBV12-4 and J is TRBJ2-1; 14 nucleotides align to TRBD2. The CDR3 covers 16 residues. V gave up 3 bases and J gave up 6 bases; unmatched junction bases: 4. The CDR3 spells CASSLGTSGSGNEQFF. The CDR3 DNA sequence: TGTGCCAGCAGTTTGGGGACTAGCGGGAGTGGCAATGAGCAGTTCTTC.

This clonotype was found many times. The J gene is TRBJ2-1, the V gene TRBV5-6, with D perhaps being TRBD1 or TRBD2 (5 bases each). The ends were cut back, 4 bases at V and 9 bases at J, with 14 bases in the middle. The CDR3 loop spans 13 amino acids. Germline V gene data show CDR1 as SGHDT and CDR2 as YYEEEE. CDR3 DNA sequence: TGTGCCAGCAGCACAGACCCCGGGACTGAGCAGTTCTTC. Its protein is CASSTDPGTEQFF.

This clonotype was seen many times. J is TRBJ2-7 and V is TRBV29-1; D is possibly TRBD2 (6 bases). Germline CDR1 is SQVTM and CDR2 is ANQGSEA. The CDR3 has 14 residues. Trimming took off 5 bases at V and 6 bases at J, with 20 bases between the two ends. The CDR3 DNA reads TGCAGCGTTTCGGGCGGACCGGAGGGGCTCGAGCAGTACTTC. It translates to CSVSGGPEGLEQYF.

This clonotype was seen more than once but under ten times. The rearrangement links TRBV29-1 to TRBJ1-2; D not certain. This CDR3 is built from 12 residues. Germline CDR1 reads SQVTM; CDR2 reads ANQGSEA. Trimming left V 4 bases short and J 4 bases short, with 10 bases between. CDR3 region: CSVGDWGYGYTF. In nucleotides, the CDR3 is TGCAGCGTTGGGGATTGGGGCTATGGCTACACCTTC.